Sequencing of this TCR beta chain was carried out in a study of OX40 agonist ivuxolimab in advanced cancers. Across the study: Three patients had partial responses: one hepatocellular carcinoma, two cutaneous melanoma.

TCRdb's table, derived via immunoSEQ multiplex PCR, lists solely in-frame clones and lacks some. The sample has 65,000 to 75,000 clones; roughly 90% are singletons. The V end lost 2 bases, the J end lost 3 bases, and 9 bases lay between the germline ends. CDR1 SGHNT and CDR2 YENEEA come from the germline V gene. CDR3 length: 14 amino acids. This chain connects TRBV11-3 to TRBJ2-3, with TRBD2 as a possible D gene (5 bases). The TCR sequence derives from an adult with an advanced solid tumor such as melanoma, head and neck, liver or kidney cancer. The specimen was CD4+ or CD8+ T cells sorted from blood, collected in a trial of the OX40 agonist ivuxolimab. The CDR3 loop reads CASSLLGGTDTQYF. DNA of the CDR3: TGTGCCAGCAGCTTATTAGGCGGGACAGATACGCAGTATTTT.